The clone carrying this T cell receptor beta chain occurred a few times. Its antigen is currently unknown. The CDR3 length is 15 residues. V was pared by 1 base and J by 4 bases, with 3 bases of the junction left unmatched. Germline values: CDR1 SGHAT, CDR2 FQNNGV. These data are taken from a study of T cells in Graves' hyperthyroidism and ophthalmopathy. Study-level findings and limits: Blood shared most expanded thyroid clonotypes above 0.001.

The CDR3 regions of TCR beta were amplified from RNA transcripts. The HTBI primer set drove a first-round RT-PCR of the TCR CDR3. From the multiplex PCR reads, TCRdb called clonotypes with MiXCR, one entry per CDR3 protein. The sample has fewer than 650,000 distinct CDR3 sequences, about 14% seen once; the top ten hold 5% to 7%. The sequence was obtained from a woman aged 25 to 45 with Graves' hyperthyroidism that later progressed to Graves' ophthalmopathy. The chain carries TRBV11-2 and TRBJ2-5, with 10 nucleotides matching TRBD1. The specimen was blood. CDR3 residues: CASSLGDRGAETQYF. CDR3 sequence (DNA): TGTGCCAGCAGCTTAGGGGACAGGGGTGCAGAGACCCAGTACTTC.